This T cell receptor beta chain was documented in a study of T cell responses to AZD1222 COVID-19 vaccine. General study results and limits: Spike-specific TCR repertoires showed rising breadth and depth after two AZD1222 doses. Spike-wide vaccine-associated CD4 TCRs dominated at 160-218 and 743-854. In a largely white British group with more females than males, clonal diversity was possibly underestimated.

This clone showed up just once. Its antigen is unidentified. Only in-frame clones appear in the TCRdb table, and some are missing; sequencing was by immunoSEQ multiplex PCR. Of fewer than 250,000 clones in the sample, 90% to 95% were seen once. Germline assignment: CDR1 MNHEY and CDR2 SVGAGI. The CDR3 runs 15 residues. V was clipped by 6 bases and J by 2 bases; unmatched bases: 8. Specimen: peripheral blood, collected on day 0 of MenACWY control vaccination. The source is an adult in good health. The chain couples TRBV6-5 to TRBJ2-3, with 7 bases matching TRBD1. Here the CDR3 DNA reads TGTGCCAGCAGGCACCGGGACAGCCACACAGATACGCAGTATTTT. It codes for CASRHRDSHTDTQYF.